Below, 14 T cell receptor beta chains from the same sample are listed, as sequenced in a study of cytomegalovirus exposure and HLA in healthy donors. Vbeta (60) and Jbeta (13) primers were used in the PCR. Only in-frame clones appear in the TCRdb table, and some are missing; sequencing was by immunoSEQ multiplex PCR. The sample has around 150,000 clones, 65% to 70% seen once; the top ten hold 4.5%. The sample taken for sequencing was PBMCs. These TCRs come from a woman aged 18-35 years in good health and CMV-seropositive.

This clone was counted between two and nine times. The genes are TRBV28 and TRBJ2-1; 7 bases match TRBD2. V was clipped by 3 bases and J by 6 bases; unmatched bases: 5. The CDR3 is 14 residues long. Per germline, CDR1 MDHEN and CDR2 SYDVKM. This CDR3 is CASSLTGGGNEQFF. DNA for the CDR3: TGTGCCAGCAGTTTGACGGGAGGAGGCAATGAGCAGTTCTTC.

The chain joins TRBV2 to TRBJ2-2, with 12 positions matching TRBD2. After removal of 7 bases from V and 4 bases from J, the junction contained 7 bases not matched to a gene. The CDR3 covers 16 residues. CDR1 and CDR2 (germline): SNHLY, FYNNEI. The CDR3 DNA sequence: TGTGCCAGCAAGGCTAGCGGGGGGGTAACCACCGGGGAGCTGTTTTTT. Translating it yields CASKASGGVTTGELFF.

This clone was seen a handful of times. This chain uses TRBV5-6 with TRBJ1-2; 8 bases are shared with TRBD1. The V gene end was trimmed by 4 bases and the J gene end by 5 bases; junction bases not matched to a gene: 10. This CDR3 is 15 amino acids long. Germline CDR1 SGHDT, CDR2 YYEEEE. The CDR3 here is CASSPFTGGRYGYTF. In nucleotides, the CDR3 is TGTGCCAGCAGCCCATTCACAGGGGGGAGGTATGGCTACACCTTC. The full variable domain, completed using reference TRBV5-6 and TRBJ1-2, is DAGVTQSPTHLIKTRGQQVTLRCSPKSGHDTVSWYQQALGQGPQFIFQYYEEEERQRGNFPDRFSGHQFPNYSSELNVNALLLGDSALYLCASSPFTGGRYGYTFGSGTRLTVV.

This sequence joins TRBV10-3 and TRBJ2-7; the match to TRBD1 covers 7 bases. V lost 9 bases, J lost 2 bases, and 10 bases stayed unmatched. The CDR3 is made up of 14 amino acids. The germline CDR1 and CDR2 sequences are ENHRY and SYGVKD. Here the CDR3 DNA reads TGTGCCATATCAAACCGGGACAGACCCTACGAGCAGTACTTC. Its translation is CAISNRDRPYEQYF.

The chain employs TRBV7-2 and TRBJ2-5, with 10 bases that match TRBD2. The CDR3 is made up of 19 amino acids. V trimming: 1 base; J trimming: 5 bases; junction bases outside the gene matches: 16. Germline lookup yields CDR1 SGHTA and CDR2 FQGNSA. Here the CDR3 DNA reads TGTGCCAGCAGCTTAGGGTTTGGGCTAGCGGGAGTTGGGGGGGAGACCCAGTACTTC. This encodes CASSLGFGLAGVGGETQYF. Looking up the rest from reference TRBV7-2 and TRBJ2-5 gives the full variable domain: GAGVSQSPSNKVTEKGKDVELRCDPISGHTALYWYRQSLGQGLEFLIYFQGNSAPDKSGLPSDRFSAERTGGSVSTLTIQRTQQEDSAVYLCASSLGFGLAGVGGETQYFGPGTRLLVL.

The chain uses TRBV5-1 and TRBJ1-2; 7 bases are shared with TRBD1. Germline CDR1 SGHRS, CDR2 YFSETQ. V shed 4 bases and J 8 bases; nucleotides not matched to a gene: 14. CDR3 length: 15 residues. CDR3 sequence reads: CASSPGQEGRRGYTF. The CDR3, as DNA: TGCGCCAGCAGCCCCGGACAGGAGGGACGACGGGGCTACACCTTC.

The chain is built from TRBV5-4 and TRBJ1-6; 8 nucleotides agree with TRBD1. The CDR3 loop spans 15 amino acids. Germline lookup yields CDR1 SGHNT and CDR2 YYREEE (reference sequence). The V segment lost 1 base and the J segment 6 bases; nucleotides outside the gene matches: 3. The CDR3: CASSLSGQGNSPLHF. CDR3 DNA: TGTGCCAGCAGCTTGTCTGGACAGGGTAATTCACCCCTCCACTTT.

This clone was picked up a small number of times. The CDR3 DNA sequence: TGTGCCATCAGAGGTTCGTCGAGCGGGATGCCCACAGATACGCAGTATTTT. This codes for CAIRGSSSGMPTDTQYF. The chain links TRBV10-3 to TRBJ2-3; 7 bases match TRBD2. The V segment lost 6 bases and the J segment 2 bases; nucleotides outside the gene matches: 14. Per the germline V gene, CDR1 is ENHRY and CDR2 is SYGVKD. The CDR3 spans 17 residues.

This sequence joins TRBV18 and TRBJ2-7; D might be TRBD2 (6 bases). Trimming took off 4 bases at V and 1 base at J, with 11 bases between the two ends. Germline CDR1 reads KGHSH; CDR2 reads LQKENI. The CDR3 totals 14 residues. This CDR3 reads CASSLGLASYEQYF. The CDR3 DNA sequence: TGTGCCAGCTCACTCGGGCTAGCGTCCTACGAGCAGTACTTC.

CDR3 bases: TGTGCCAGCAGCGTTGTAGACAGACCCTATGGCTACACCTTC. Amino acids: CASSVVDRPYGYTF. The chain recombines TRBV9 with TRBJ1-2; tentative D call: TRBD1 (5 bases). Germline values: CDR1 SGDLS, CDR2 YYNGEE. V lost 2 bases to trimming and J lost 4 bases, with 12 bases between them. This CDR3 spans 14 amino acids.

This chain links TRBV4-3 with TRBJ1-3; TRBD1 matches 7 bases. The CDR3 sequence is 17 residues long. Trimming cost V 1 base and J 0 bases; bases outside gene matches: 6. The germline gives CDR1 LGHNA, CDR2 YSLEER. In DNA form, the CDR3 reads TGCGCCAGCAGCCAAGGGACAGGTTACAACTCTGGAAACACCATATATTTT. Amino acids: CASSQGTGYNSGNTIYF.

The V gene is TRBV28, the J gene TRBJ2-5; 10 positions match TRBD1. The J call may be in error: the DNA end matches TRBJ2-7 better. This CDR3 is built from 14 residues. Germline V gives CDR1 MDHEN, CDR2 SYDVKM. CDR3 coding DNA: TGTGCCAGCAGTTGGGACAGGGGATTGGGCGAGCAGTACTTC. Translating it yields CASSWDRGLGEQYF.

This chain connects TRBV11-2 to TRBJ2-5, with 9 bases identical to TRBD2. Germline values: CDR1 SGHAT, CDR2 FQNNGV. With 1 base clipped from V and 2 bases from J, the junction kept 2 bases outside the gene matches. The CDR3 length is 15 residues. The DNA for the CDR3 is TGTGCCAGCAGCTTAGGACTAGCGGCGCAAGAGACCCAGTACTTC. It encodes CASSLGLAAQETQYF.

This chain connects TRBV6-1 to TRBJ2-7; 9 bases fit TRBD2. CDR1 and CDR2 (germline): MNHNS, SASEGT. CDR3 length: 14 amino acids. V trimming: 6 bases; J trimming: 4 bases; junction bases outside the gene matches: 7. In nucleotides, the CDR3 is TGTGCCAGCAGGCTCAGCGGGAGGTGGTACGAGCAGTACTTC. It specifies CASRLSGRWYEQYF.